The T cell receptor beta chain under discussion was sequenced for a study of CD8 T cells in Susac syndrome. Whole-study findings and limits: The CD4+ T cell repertoires that were profiled in Susac syndrome showed no clonal expansion. It was acknowledged in the study that the number of individuals who were included in its TCR sequencing and HLA analysis was relatively small.

Trimming took 6 bases from V and 2 from J, leaving 11 bases between them. Germline V gene sequence: CDR1 MDHEN, CDR2 SYDVKM. The CDR3 is 13 amino acids. Isolation of CD8+ and CD4+ T cells was performed negatively, whereas enrichment of TEMRA cells was done by FACS. It was with random hexamers that 0.5 to 1 ug RNA was reverse transcribed. The authors amplified TCR beta CDR3 across 54 Vbeta and 13 Jbeta using immunoSEQ multiplex PCR. MiXCR, applied by TCRdb to the immunoSEQ multiplex PCR reads, yields one record per CDR3 protein. The sample shows 110,000 to 150,000 distinct CDR3 sequences, around 95% of them seen only once. This clonotype has just one count. Its matching antigen is unknown.

The chain recombines TRBV28 with TRBJ2-7, with no clear D. The clonotype comes from a human donor with Susac syndrome. Specimen: CD4+ T cells from PBMCs. The CDR3 bases are TGTGCCAGCAGCCGGGCTGCTACCTACGAGCAGTACTTC. It specifies CASSRAATYEQYF.